This is a list of T cell receptor beta chains from one sample in a study of blood T cell repertoires in COVID-19. Assay: immunoSEQ multiplex PCR; the TCRdb copy retains only in-frame clones and omits some. The sample holds approximately 210,000 clones; around 90% are singletons and the top ten take approximately 2.2%. The sample comprised PBMCs or T cells enriched from blood (not recorded which). The receptors derive from a woman aged 30 to 39 who had recovered from COVID-19. Each CDR3 is given with its conserved first and last residue. The order of the fields is J gene, V gene, CDR3 protein.

J: TRBJ1-4
V: TRBV18
CDR3: CASHGDSLATNEKLFF

J: TRBJ2-1
V: TRBV4-2
CDR3: CASSQLLGQGTNEQFF

J: TRBJ1-1
V: TRBV29-1
CDR3: CSVTGNTEAFF

J: TRBJ1-1
V: TRBV30
CDR3: CAWSVRGGRTEAFF

J: TRBJ1-6
V: TRBV30
CDR3: CAWGGLAGSPLHF

J: TRBJ1-5
V: TRBV27
CDR3: CASSLYRTAVQPQHF

J: TRBJ2-2
V: TRBV11-2
CDR3: CASSLVPSGNTGELFF

J: TRBJ2-2
V: TRBV6-5
CDR3: CASSYHGNTGELFF

J: TRBJ1-5
V: TRBV18
CDR3: CASSHGQRNQPQHF

J: TRBJ1-1
V: TRBV2
CDR3: CASRVAGDRTEAFF

J: TRBJ2-3
V: TRBV9
CDR3: CASSVALAGGPHTQYF

J: TRBJ1-1
V: TRBV13
CDR3: CASSPQGLWDTEAFF

J: TRBJ1-2
V: TRBV7-9
CDR3: CASSLRGEANYGYTF

J: TRBJ2-1
V: TRBV2
CDR3: CASSPPSGSNEQFF

J: TRBJ1-1
V: TRBV19
CDR3: CASSIGVGTEAFF

J: TRBJ1-5
V: TRBV7-9
CDR3: CASSPGTVPYSNQPQHF

J: TRBJ1-1
V: TRBV7-2
CDR3: CASSLGQENTEAFF

J: TRBJ1-2
V: TRBV7-2
CDR3: CASSPRQGGNYGYTF

J: TRBJ1-1
V: TRBV19
CDR3: CASGLGGMNTEAFF

J: TRBJ2-1
V: TRBV5-6
CDR3: CASSIWGGGNEQFF

J: TRBJ1-5
V: TRBV11-3
CDR3: CASSLGGQGDVYSNQPQHF

J: TRBJ2-2
V: TRBV7-2
CDR3: CASSSLAGGPGTGELFF

J: TRBJ2-1
V: TRBV30
CDR3: CAWKKREGGYNEQFF

J: TRBJ1-3
V: TRBV19
CDR3: CASSARTGVSGNTIYF

J: TRBJ1-1
V: TRBV2
CDR3: CASSEGQGNTEAFF

J: TRBJ2-2
V: TRBV19
CDR3: CASYRDTGELFF

J: TRBJ2-5
V: TRBV21-1
CDR3: CASSKVHRGQETQYF

J: TRBJ2-1
V: TRBV9
CDR3: CASSPRGSSGGYNEQFF

J: TRBJ2-1
V: TRBV11-3
CDR3: CASSPGGSYNEQFF

J: TRBJ1-2
V: TRBV7-9
CDR3: CASSLALEVNGYTF

J: TRBJ2-5
V: TRBV7-9
CDR3: CASSARETQYF

J: TRBJ2-1
V: TRBV27
CDR3: CASSQIFTGGLDNEQFF

J: TRBJ2-3
V: TRBV9
CDR3: CASSVENGGSLTDTQYF

J: TRBJ1-1
V: TRBV19
CDR3: CASNLGQPLNTEAFF

J: TRBJ2-1
V: TRBV5-4
CDR3: CATSFLAGVGNEQFF

J: TRBJ1-4
V: TRBV12-3/TRBV12-4
CDR3: CASSTGTVEKLFF

J: TRBJ1-4
V: TRBV4-1
CDR3: CASSQGVGGATNEKLFF